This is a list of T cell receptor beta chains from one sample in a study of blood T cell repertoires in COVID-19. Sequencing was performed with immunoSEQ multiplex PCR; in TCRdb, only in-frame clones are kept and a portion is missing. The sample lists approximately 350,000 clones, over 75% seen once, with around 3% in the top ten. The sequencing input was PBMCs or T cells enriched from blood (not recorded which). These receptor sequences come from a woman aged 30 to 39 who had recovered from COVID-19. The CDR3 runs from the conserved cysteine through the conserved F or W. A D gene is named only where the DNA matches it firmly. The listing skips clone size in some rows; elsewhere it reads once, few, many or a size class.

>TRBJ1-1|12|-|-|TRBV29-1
TGCAGCGTTACCCTAGGGAACACTGAAGCTTTCTTT
CSVTLGNTEAFF
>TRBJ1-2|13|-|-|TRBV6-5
TGTGCCAGCAGTTACTCTTCAGGGTTCGGCTACACCTTC
CASSYSSGFGYTF
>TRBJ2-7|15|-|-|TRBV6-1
TGTGCCAGCAGTGAAGAAGGGACACCCAACTACGAGCAGTACTTC
CASSEEGTPNYEQYF
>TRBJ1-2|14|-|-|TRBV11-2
TGTGCCAGCAGCTCACGGGTGGGGGCGGAGGGCTACACCTTC
CASSSRVGAEGYTF
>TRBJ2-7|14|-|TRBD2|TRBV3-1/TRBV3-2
TGTGCCAGCAGCCTGACTAGCGGCTCCTACGAGCAGTACTTC
CASSLTSGSYEQYF
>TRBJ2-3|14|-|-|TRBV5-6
TGTGCCAGCAGCTTCGGTGGGCGGAGGGATACGCAGTATTTT
CASSFGGRRDTQYF
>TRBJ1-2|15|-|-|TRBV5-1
TGCGCCAGCAGCCAATCAAACAGGGATGGAAAAGGCTACACCTTC
CASSQSNRDGKGYTF
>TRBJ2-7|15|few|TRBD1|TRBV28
TGTGCCAGCAGTTTTACAGGGGGGAGCTCCTACGAGCAGTACTTC
CASSFTGGSSYEQYF
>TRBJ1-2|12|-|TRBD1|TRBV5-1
TGCGCCAGCAGCTTGGGGACAGGGGGCTACACCTTC
CASSLGTGGYTF
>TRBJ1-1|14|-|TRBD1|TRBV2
TGTGCCAGCAGTCAACAGGGGGCGATCACTGAAGCTTTCTTT
CASSQQGAITEAFF
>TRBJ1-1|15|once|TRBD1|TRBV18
TGTGCCAGCTCATTTACGGGACAGGAGAACACTGAAGCTTTCTTT
CASSFTGQENTEAFF
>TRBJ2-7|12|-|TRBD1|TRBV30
TGTGCCTACTCGGACAGGGGCTACGAGCAGTACTTC
CAYSDRGYEQYF
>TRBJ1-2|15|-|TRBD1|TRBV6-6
TGTGCCGGGTCCGATGGGACAGGGGAAAACTATGGCTACACCTTC
CAGSDGTGENYGYTF
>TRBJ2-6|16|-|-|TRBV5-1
TGCGCCAGCAGCTTGGGGGCGATCTCTGGGGCCAACGTCCTGACTTTC
CASSLGAISGANVLTF
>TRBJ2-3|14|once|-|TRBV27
TGTGCCAGCAGTCATAGACAGAGCACAGATACGCAGTATTTT
CASSHRQSTDTQYF
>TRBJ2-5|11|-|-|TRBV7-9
TGTGCCAGCAGCTTATATGAGACCCAGTACTTC
CASSLYETQYF
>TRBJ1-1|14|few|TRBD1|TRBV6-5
TGTGCCAGCAGTTACTCAGAGGGGGCCACTGAAGCTTTCTTT
CASSYSEGATEAFF
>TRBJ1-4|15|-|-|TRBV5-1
TGCGCCAGCAGCCCAACAGGTCAAACTAATGAAAAACTGTTTTTT
CASSPTGQTNEKLFF
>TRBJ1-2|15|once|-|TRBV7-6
TGTGCCAGCAGCTTAGGGGACGGGGGGGACTATGGCTACACCTTC
CASSLGDGGDYGYTF
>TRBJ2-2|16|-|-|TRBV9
TGTGCCAGCAGCGCGTCGCGGGATTTCCTTACCGGGGAGCTGTTTTTT
CASSASRDFLTGELFF
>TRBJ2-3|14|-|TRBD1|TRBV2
TGTGCCAGCAAATTCCCGACAGGGCCAGATACGCAGTATTTT
CASKFPTGPDTQYF
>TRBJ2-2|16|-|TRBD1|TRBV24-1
TGTGCCACCAGTGCCCGACAGGGGGCGGACACCGGGGAGCTGTTTTTT
CATSARQGADTGELFF
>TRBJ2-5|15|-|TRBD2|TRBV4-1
TGCGCCAGCAGCCAAGAGGTAGCGGGAGAAGAGACCCAGTACTTC
CASSQEVAGEETQYF
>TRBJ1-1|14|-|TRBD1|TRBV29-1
TGCAGCGTCAGGACAGGGTCGATTTACACTGAAGCTTTCTTT
CSVRTGSIYTEAFF
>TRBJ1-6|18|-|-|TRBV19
TGTGCCAGTAGTATAGGCGGCCAGAGGGAGACCTATAATTCACCCCTCCACTTT
CASSIGGQRETYNSPLHF
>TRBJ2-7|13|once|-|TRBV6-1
TGTGCCAGCAGTGAACACACATATTACGAGCAGTACTTC
CASSEHTYYEQYF
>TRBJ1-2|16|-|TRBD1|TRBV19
TGTGCCAGTAGTATACCCGGACAGGAGTCATGGTATGGCTACACCTTC
CASSIPGQESWYGYTF
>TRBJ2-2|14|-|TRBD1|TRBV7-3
TGTGCCAGCAGCATTTGGACAGGGTCCGGGGAGCTGTTTTTT
CASSIWTGSGELFF
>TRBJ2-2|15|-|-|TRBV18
TGTGCCAGCTCACCACGGCCCGAGAACACCGGGGAGCTGTTTTTT
CASSPRPENTGELFF
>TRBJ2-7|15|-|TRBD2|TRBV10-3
TGTGCCATCAGTGAGGGACTAGCGGGAGCCTACGAGCAGTACTTC
CAISEGLAGAYEQYF